This T cell receptor (beta chain) was found in a study of memory CD4+ T cells and cytomegalovirus serostatus. Germline V CDR1 and CDR2: SGHTA, FQGNSA. V dropped 5 bases and J dropped 5 bases, with 13 bases sitting between them. CDR3 length: 13 residues. The sort gate was single viable CD3+CD4+CD8-CD45RO+ cells for memory CD4+ T cells. CMV serostatus came from serum IgG against pp150, pp28, p38, p52. CD4+ T cells were isolated by positive magnetic selection. Method: immunoSEQ multiplex PCR; TCRdb's copy keeps in-frame clones and lacks some. The sample shows approximately 41,000 clones, approximately 80% of them seen only once.

The TCR was taken from an adult in good health and CMV-seronegative. The rearrangement uses TRBV7-2 and TRBJ2-7; a possible D gene is TRBD1 (5 bases). The sample comprised memory CD4+ T cells from blood. CDR3 protein: CASSGRDLDEQYF. The CDR3 bases are TGTGCCAGCAGCGGCAGGGATTTGGACGAGCAGTACTTC.